The 5 T cell receptor beta chains in this list originate from one sample, sequenced in a study of technical replicates of blood from several donors. Profiling relied on immunoSEQ multiplex PCR, and the TCRdb table lists in-frame clones only, not all of them. This sample has about 15,000 clones; approximately 81% occur once, and the top ten carry approximately 11%. The material sequenced was PBMCs. These receptors all come from a human donor in good health.

The V call is TRBV28, the J call TRBJ2-6; the D gene is possibly TRBD1 (6 bases). CDR3 length: 15 amino acids. Between the trimmed V and J ends, which lost 2 bases and 4 bases, there was a span of 9 bases. Germline V gene sequence: CDR1 MDHEN, CDR2 SYDVKM. CDR3: CASSLAGAGANVLTF. The CDR3 bases are TGTGCCAGCAGTTTAGCAGGGGCCGGGGCCAACGTCCTGACTTTC.

This clone came up a few times. V usage is TRBV4-2 and J usage is TRBJ2-7; weak D call: TRBD2 (5 bases). The length of the CDR3 is 14 residues. V gave up 0 bases and J gave up 2 bases, with 8 bases separating them. The germline V gene has CDR1 LGHNA and CDR2 YNFKEQ. The CDR3 sequence: CASSQEALAYEQYF. The CDR3 DNA follows: TGTGCCAGCAGCCAAGAAGCACTAGCCTACGAGCAGTACTTC.

This rearrangement joins TRBV6-1 to TRBJ2-2; 8 bases are a match to TRBD1. The length of the CDR3 is 15 residues. Germline-derived CDR1 and CDR2 are MNHNS and SASEGT. V dropped 8 bases and J dropped 5; count of bases not matched to a gene: 10. CDR3 nucleotides: TGTGCCAGCCTAGTACCGGGACAGGAAACCGGGGAGCTGTTTTTT. Translation gives CASLVPGQETGELFF.

This chain uses TRBV28 with TRBJ1-4; no clear D gene. Germline CDR1 is MDHEN and CDR2 is SYDVKM. The CDR3 is 12 residues long. Trimming took 6 bases from V and 13 from J, leaving 15 bases between them. For the CDR3, the DNA is TGTGCCAGCAGCCCTTTGTTTCGGAGACTGTTTTTT. Protein product: CASSPLFRRLFF.

This clone was recorded once. The chain links TRBV27 to TRBJ2-5; 8 bases are a match to TRBD1. V trimming: 6 bases; J trimming: 12 bases; junction bases outside the gene matches: 12. This CDR3 comprises 13 residues. CDR1 is MNHEY, CDR2 SMNVEV, per germline (reference sequence). The CDR3 DNA is TGTGCCAGCAGCCCTGGTGGACGGGACAGGAAGTACTTC. It codes for CASSPGGRDRKYF.